These 8 T cell receptor beta chains came from one sample sequenced in a study of blood T cell repertoires in COVID-19. The method was immunoSEQ multiplex PCR; TCRdb's version includes in-frame clones alone and lacks a portion of them. The sample gives 150,000 to 200,000 clones, roughly 80% of which show up once; 5.2% is in the top ten. Sequenced material: peripheral blood. The receptors here all came from a woman aged 30 to 39 with acute or convalescent COVID-19.

The gene calls are TRBV6-4 and TRBJ1-2; 10 bases fit TRBD1. The CDR3 consists of 13 residues. Looked up from germline, CDR1 is MRHNA and CDR2 is SNTAGT. The junction had 3 bases not matched to a gene; V was cut back by 3 bases and J by 8 bases. CDR3 protein: CASSEGTGDGYTF. The CDR3 DNA is TGTGCCAGCAGTGAGGGGACAGGGGACGGCTACACCTTC.

This chain connects TRBV7-8 to TRBJ2-5; D not certain. There are 11 residues in the CDR3. CDR1 is SGHVS, CDR2 FQNEAQ, per germline. Between the trimmed V and J ends, which lost 5 bases and 5 bases, there was a span of 6 bases. The CDR3 reads CASSIQETQYF. The CDR3 DNA reads TGTGCCAGCAGCATACAGGAGACCCAGTACTTC.

This clone occurred a few times. This chain connects TRBV4-1 to TRBJ2-7; D possibly corresponds to TRBD2 (6 bases). V was clipped by 3 bases and J by 3 bases, with 9 bases between them. CDR3 length equals 13 residues. Germline CDR1 is MGHRA and CDR2 is YSYEKL. In nucleotides, the CDR3 is TGCGCCAGCAGCCAGGGACTGAGCTACGAGCAGTACTTC. It codes for CASSQGLSYEQYF.

This rearrangement joins TRBV4-3 to TRBJ1-2, with a possible D match to TRBD1 (5 bases). V was pared by 1 base and J by 7 bases, with 19 bases between. The CDR3 extends over 16 amino acids. CDR1 and CDR2 (germline): LGHNA, YSLEER. CDR3 residues: CASSQAAPQGLGGYTF. In nucleotides, the CDR3 is TGCGCCAGCAGCCAAGCAGCCCCTCAGGGCTTAGGTGGCTACACCTTC.

The chain joins TRBV10-1 to TRBJ2-4; maybe TRBD1 (5 bases). The germline gives CDR1 WNHNN, CDR2 SYGVQD (reference sequence). The CDR3 covers 16 residues. V lost 4 bases and J lost 0, with 13 bases in between. CDR3 nucleotides: TGCGCCAGCAGTGGGACGACAGCCTTAGCCAAAAACATTCAGTACTTC. Its protein product is CASSGTTALAKNIQYF.

The gene calls are TRBV5-6 and TRBJ1-4; a weak D match, TRBD1 (5 bases). Germline V gives CDR1 SGHDT, CDR2 YYEEEE. The germline V and J ends were trimmed by 7 bases and 7 bases, with 20 bases remaining between them. The CDR3 is made up of 15 amino acids. CDR3: CASFAYSPGGEKLFF. The CDR3 DNA reads TGTGCCAGCTTCGCATATTCGCCGGGGGGTGAAAAACTGTTTTTT.

This chain links TRBV19 with TRBJ1-2; 7 positions match TRBD1. The J segment lost 4 bases and the V segment lost 5 bases, leaving 7 bases of the junction unmatched. The CDR3 loop spans 14 amino acids. Germline CDR1 LNHDA, CDR2 SQIVND (reference sequence). This chain's CDR3 is CASSGAGTVYGYTF. In DNA form, the CDR3 reads TGTGCCAGTAGTGGGGCCGGGACAGTCTATGGCTACACCTTC.

This clone appeared a single time. This chain connects TRBV11-2 to TRBJ2-5, with D maybe TRBD1 (5 bases). The CDR3 covers 17 residues. CDR1 and CDR2 (germline): SGHAT, FQNNGV. The V end was cut by 4 bases, the J end by 5 bases, with 23 bases between. The CDR3 spells CASSSHDRGNPRETQYF. The CDR3 DNA is TGTGCCAGCAGCTCTCATGATAGGGGCAACCCGAGGGAGACCCAGTACTTC. The whole variable domain, remainder taken from reference TRBV11-2 and TRBJ2-5, is EAGVAQSPRYKIIEKRQSVAFWCNPISGHATLYWYQQILGQGPKLLIQFQNNGVVDDSQLPKDRFSAERLKGVDSTLKIQPAKLEDSAVYLCASSSHDRGNPRETQYFGPGTRLLVL.